This TCR beta chain emerged from a study of OX40 agonist ivuxolimab in advanced cancers. Regarding the study in general: Ivuxolimab was a fully human IgG2 agonistic monoclonal antibody targeting the costimulatory receptor OX40 (CD134). The paper describes the monotherapy dose-escalation part (N of about 55 patients) of the phase I trial of ivuxolimab. Of the approximately 54 dose-escalation patients, hepatocellular carcinoma was present in about 19, melanoma in roughly 15, renal cell carcinoma in 9 and head and neck cancer in 9. Patients were allowed to have had prior anti-PD-1, anti-PD-L1 or anti-CTLA-4 therapy, and about 40% of the dose-escalation patients had been treated with checkpoint inhibitors. In the dose-escalation cohort, more than 75% of patients were male, and the mean age was approximately 60 years, with a range of 23 to 79. The point of sequencing TCRbeta in the periphery was to test whether ivuxolimab changed TCR sequence diversity and drove clonal T-cell expansion. Intravenous ivuxolimab was administered to patients every 2 weeks at six dose levels: 0.01, 0.1, 0.3, 1.5, 3 and 10 mg/kg. Three dose-escalation patients achieved partial responses, one with hepatocellular carcinoma and two with cutaneous melanoma. Results and caveats for the whole study, not just this receptor: In partial responders in the 0.1-3.0 mg/kg groups, normalized peripheral clonal expansion was found to be among the lowest, especially among CD8+ T cells. The antigen specificity of the clonally expanded peripheral T cells was not determined. On average, CD8+ T cells showed more expanded clones than CD4+ T cells after ivuxolimab. Clonal expansion of both CD4+ and CD8+ blood T cells was observed from baseline to week 6 at doses 0.1 to 3.0 mg/kg. Low levels of normalized T-cell clonal expansion were also seen in some nonresponding patients.

For sequencing of the TCRbeta CDR3 region, genomic DNA was extracted from the sorted cells. The immunoSEQ Assay was used for sequencing of TCRbeta CDR3 regions. TCRdb stores this immuneACCESS table with in-frame sequences only. Part of the clones is absent; in the studies checked, under half of the shortfall reflects unresolved V genes, and no reason is known for the rest. The sample table lists about 39,000 clones, around nine tenths of them with a count of one. The ten largest clones represent around 20% of the sample. The trial excluded patients who had a history of autoimmune disease or were on systemic immunosuppression. Peripheral blood for TCR sequencing was collected from all dose cohorts at baseline, on cycle 4 day 1, and on cycle 7 day 1. Samples came from an open-label, multicenter, first-in-human phase I dose-escalation trial of ivuxolimab. The trial enrolled adults with locally advanced or metastatic head and neck squamous cell, hepatocellular, melanoma or renal cell carcinoma. Before TCR sequencing, CD4+ T cells and CD8+ T cells from peripheral blood were sorted into separate populations.

Points on this clone: Its antigen remains undetermined. Nothing much larger sits one base from this clone, and base qualities are not available.

The sequence derives from an adult with an advanced solid tumor such as melanoma, head and neck, liver or kidney cancer. This material consisted of CD4+ or CD8+ T cells sorted from blood, taken in a trial of the OX40 agonist ivuxolimab.

CDR3 loop: CASSPQASGSSTDTQYF. The DNA sequence reads TGTGCCAGCAGCCCACAAGCTAGCGGGTCTAGCACAGATACGCAGTATTTT. The rearranged chain carries TRBV4-2 and TRBJ2-3; 8 bases in between match TRBD2. Trimming removed 4 bases from V and 0 bases from J; the gene matches leave 9 bases unexplained. CDR3 length: 17 amino acids, cysteine to phenylalanine. The sequence is cut down to CDR3 DNA, 51 bases in frame from base 1. The germline V gene sets CDR1 to LGHNA and CDR2 to YNFKEQ.